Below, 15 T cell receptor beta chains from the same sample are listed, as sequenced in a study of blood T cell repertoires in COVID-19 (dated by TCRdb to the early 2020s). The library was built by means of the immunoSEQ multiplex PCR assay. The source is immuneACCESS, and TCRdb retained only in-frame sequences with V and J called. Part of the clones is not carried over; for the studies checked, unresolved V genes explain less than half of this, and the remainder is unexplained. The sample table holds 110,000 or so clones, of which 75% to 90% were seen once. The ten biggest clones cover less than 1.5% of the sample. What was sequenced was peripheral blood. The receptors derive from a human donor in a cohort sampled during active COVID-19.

The CDR3 nucleotides read TGTGCCAGCAGCGGACAGGGGATTGGAGAGCAGTACTTC. Protein sequence: CASSGQGIGEQYF. This chain uses TRBV5-4 with TRBJ2-7, with TRBD1 identical over 9 bases. V was clipped by 4 bases and J by 7 bases; unmatched bases: 6. Germline assignment: CDR1 SGHNT and CDR2 YYREEE (reference sequence). This CDR3 has 13 residues.

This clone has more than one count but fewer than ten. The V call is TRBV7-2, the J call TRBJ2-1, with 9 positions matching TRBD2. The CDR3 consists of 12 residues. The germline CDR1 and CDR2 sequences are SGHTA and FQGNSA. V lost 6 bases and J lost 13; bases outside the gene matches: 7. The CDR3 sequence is CASSFRTSAQFF. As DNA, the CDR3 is TGTGCCAGCAGTTTCAGGACTAGCGCCCAGTTCTTC.

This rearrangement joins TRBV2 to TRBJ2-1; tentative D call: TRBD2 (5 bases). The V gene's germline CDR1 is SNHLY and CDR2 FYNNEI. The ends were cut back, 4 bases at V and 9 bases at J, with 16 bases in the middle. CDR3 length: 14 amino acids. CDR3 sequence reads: CASSGGVSGGEQFF. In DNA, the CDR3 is TGTGCCAGCAGTGGGGGAGTCTCTGGAGGTGAGCAGTTCTTC.

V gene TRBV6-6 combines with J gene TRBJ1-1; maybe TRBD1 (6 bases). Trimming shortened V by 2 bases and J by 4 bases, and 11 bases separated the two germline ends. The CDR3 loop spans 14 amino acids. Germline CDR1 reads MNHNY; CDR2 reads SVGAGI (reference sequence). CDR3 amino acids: CASSYPEGGTEAFF. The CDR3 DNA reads TGTGCCAGCAGTTACCCGGAAGGGGGCACTGAAGCTTTCTTT.

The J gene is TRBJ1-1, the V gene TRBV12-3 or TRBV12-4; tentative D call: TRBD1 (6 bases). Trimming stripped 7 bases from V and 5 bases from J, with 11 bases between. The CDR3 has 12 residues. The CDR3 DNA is TGTGCCAGCACCCCGACAGGAACTGAAGCTTTCTTT. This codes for CASTPTGTEAFF.

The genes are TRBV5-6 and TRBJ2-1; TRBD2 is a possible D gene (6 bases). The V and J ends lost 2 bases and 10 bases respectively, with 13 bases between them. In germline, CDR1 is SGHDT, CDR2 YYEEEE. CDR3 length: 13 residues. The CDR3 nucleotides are TGTGCCAGCAGCTTCGGGGCGGGGCTGGAGCAGTTCTTC. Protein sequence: CASSFGAGLEQFF.

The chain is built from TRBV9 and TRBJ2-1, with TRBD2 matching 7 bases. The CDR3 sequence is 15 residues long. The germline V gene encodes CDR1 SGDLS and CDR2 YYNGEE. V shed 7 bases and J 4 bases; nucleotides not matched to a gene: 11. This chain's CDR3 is CASEEGPSGYNEQFF. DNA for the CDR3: TGTGCCAGCGAGGAGGGTCCTAGCGGATACAATGAGCAGTTCTTC.

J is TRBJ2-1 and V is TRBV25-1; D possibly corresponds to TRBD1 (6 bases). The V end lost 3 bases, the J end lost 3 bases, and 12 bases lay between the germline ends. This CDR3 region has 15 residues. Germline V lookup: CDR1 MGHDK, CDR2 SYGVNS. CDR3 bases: TGTGCCAGCAGTGAGGTACAGGGCCGCTACAATGAGCAGTTCTTC. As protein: CASSEVQGRYNEQFF. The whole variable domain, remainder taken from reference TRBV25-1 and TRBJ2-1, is EADIYQTPRYLVIGTGKKITLECSQTMGHDKMYWYQQDPGMELHLIHYSYGVNSTEKGDLSSESTVSRIRTEHFPLTLESARPSHTSQYLCASSEVQGRYNEQFFGPGTRLTVL.

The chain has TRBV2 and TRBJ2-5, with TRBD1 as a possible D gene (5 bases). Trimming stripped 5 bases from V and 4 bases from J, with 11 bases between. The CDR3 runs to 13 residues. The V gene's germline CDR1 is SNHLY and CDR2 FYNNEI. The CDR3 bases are TGTGCCAGCAGTACCAGGGCCATAGAGACCCAGTACTTC. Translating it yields CASSTRAIETQYF.

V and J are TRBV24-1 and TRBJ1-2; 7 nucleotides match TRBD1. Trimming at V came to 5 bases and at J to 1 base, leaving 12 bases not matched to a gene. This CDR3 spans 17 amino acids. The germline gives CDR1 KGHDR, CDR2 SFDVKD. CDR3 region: CATSASPGQRHNYGYTF. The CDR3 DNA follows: TGTGCCACCAGTGCCTCCCCGGGACAGCGCCATAACTATGGCTACACCTTC.

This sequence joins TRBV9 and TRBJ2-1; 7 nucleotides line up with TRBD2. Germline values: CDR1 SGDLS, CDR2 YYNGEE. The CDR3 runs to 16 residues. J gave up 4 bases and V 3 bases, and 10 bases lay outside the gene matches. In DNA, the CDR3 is TGTGCCAGCAGCGGAATGCGCGGGGGAACATACAATGAGCAGTTCTTC. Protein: CASSGMRGGTYNEQFF.

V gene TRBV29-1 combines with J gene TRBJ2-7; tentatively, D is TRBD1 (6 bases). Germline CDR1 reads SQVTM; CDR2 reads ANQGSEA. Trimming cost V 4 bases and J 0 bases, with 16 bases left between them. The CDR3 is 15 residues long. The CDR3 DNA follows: TGCAGCGTTGTCCAGGGGTCGAAAAACTCCTACGAGCAGTACTTC. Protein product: CSVVQGSKNSYEQYF.

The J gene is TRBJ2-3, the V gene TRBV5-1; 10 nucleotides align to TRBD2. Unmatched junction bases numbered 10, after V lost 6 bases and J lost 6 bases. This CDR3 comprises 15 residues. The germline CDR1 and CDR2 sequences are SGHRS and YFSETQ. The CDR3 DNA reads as TGCGCCAGCACCTCCGGGACTAGCGCTTCTGATACGCAGTATTTT. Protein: CASTSGTSASDTQYF.

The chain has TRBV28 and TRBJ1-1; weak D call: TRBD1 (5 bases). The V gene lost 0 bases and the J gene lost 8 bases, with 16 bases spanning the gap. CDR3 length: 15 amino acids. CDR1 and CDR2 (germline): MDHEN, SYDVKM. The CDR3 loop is CASSLWGLQGVEAFF. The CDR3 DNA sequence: TGTGCCAGCAGTTTATGGGGACTCCAAGGCGTAGAAGCTTTCTTT.

The CDR3 DNA sequence: TGTGCCAGCTCACCACCGACCTCCGGGACAGGAAAAACACGCAATGAAAAACTGTTTTTT. It specifies CASSPPTSGTGKTRNEKLFF. The rearrangement links TRBV18 to TRBJ1-4, with 8 bases identical to TRBD1. Germline V CDR1 and CDR2: KGHSH, LQKENI. The CDR3 sequence is 20 residues long. The V gene end was trimmed by 0 bases and the J gene end by 5 bases; junction bases not matched to a gene: 17.